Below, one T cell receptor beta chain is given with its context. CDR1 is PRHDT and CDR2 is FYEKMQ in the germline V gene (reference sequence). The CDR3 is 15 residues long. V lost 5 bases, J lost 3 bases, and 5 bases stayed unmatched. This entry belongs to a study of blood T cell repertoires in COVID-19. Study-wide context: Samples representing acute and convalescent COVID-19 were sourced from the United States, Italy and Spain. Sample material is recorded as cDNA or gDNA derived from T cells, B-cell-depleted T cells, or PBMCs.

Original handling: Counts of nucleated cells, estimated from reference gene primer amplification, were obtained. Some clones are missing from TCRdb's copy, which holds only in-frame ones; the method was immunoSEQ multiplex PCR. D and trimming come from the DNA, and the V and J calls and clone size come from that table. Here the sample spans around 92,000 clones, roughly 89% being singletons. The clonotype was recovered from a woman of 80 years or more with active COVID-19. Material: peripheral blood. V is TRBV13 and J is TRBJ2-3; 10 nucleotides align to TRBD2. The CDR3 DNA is TGTGCCAGCAGCCCCTTAGCGGGAGGAACAGATACGCAGTATTTT. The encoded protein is CASSPLAGGTDTQYF.